This TCR beta chain was identified in a study of T cells after yellow fever vaccination. Whole-study context: Fractions of limited cellularity were prepared by means of SMART-Seq v4 Ultra Low Input.

This clonotype was counted many times. The study made its TCR cDNA through 5'RACE template switching. That step introduced a universal primer site along with UMIs. TCRdb re-analysed the 5' RACE reads in MiXCR, keeping a single row per CDR3 protein. Of around 250,000 distinct CDR3 sequences listed, about 7.1% are singletons. Looked up from germline, CDR1 is DFQATT and CDR2 is SNEGSKA (reference sequence). Trimming removed 6 bases at V and 6 bases at J, with 20 bases between. The CDR3 covers 14 residues. Sequencing used CD4+ T cells sorted from PBMCs, obtained 15 days after the yellow fever booster vaccination. The source is a man aged 30 to 39 who received the YFV17D yellow fever vaccine. The chain is built from TRBV20-1 and TRBJ1-1, with a possible D match to TRBD1 (5 bases). The DNA for the CDR3 is TGCAGTGCCCGGGTAATGCAGGGTCTCTCTGAAGCTTTCTTT. Its translation: CSARVMQGLSEAFF.